What follows are 12 T cell receptor beta chains derived from one specimen sequenced in a study of blood T cell repertoires in COVID-19. Repertoires were generated with immunoSEQ multiplex PCR, while TCRdb's copy carries only in-frame clones and drops some. The sample shows roughly 63,000 clones, 85% to 90% of them seen only once. The material sequenced was peripheral blood. The receptors originated from a man aged 45-65 years with acute or convalescent COVID-19.

This chain joins TRBV4-3 and TRBJ2-5; 9 bases fit TRBD1. Germline V lookup: CDR1 LGHNA, CDR2 YSLEER. V lost 4 bases and J lost 6; bases outside the gene matches: 3. The CDR3 consists of 13 residues. In nucleotides, the CDR3 is TGCGCCAGCAGCCTGGACAGGGGACAGACCCAGTACTTC. Residues: CASSLDRGQTQYF.

A single count supports this clone. This sequence joins TRBV11-2 and TRBJ2-7; TRBD2 matches 12 bases. J was trimmed by 4 bases and V by 4 bases; bases with no gene match: 5. The CDR3 contains 15 residues. Germline V gene lookup returns CDR1 SGHAT and CDR2 FQNNGV. The CDR3 spells CASSSWLAGGYEQYF. The CDR3 DNA sequence: TGTGCCAGCAGCTCTTGGCTAGCGGGGGGGTACGAGCAGTACTTC.

This rearrangement joins TRBV18 to TRBJ1-5; D may be TRBD1 (5 bases). The length of the CDR3 is 14 residues. V lost 3 bases, J lost 0 bases, and 6 bases lay in between. CDR1 and CDR2 (germline): KGHSH, LQKENI. The CDR3: CASSPTDSNQPQHF. The CDR3 DNA reads TGTGCCAGCTCACCGACAGATAGCAATCAGCCCCAGCATTTT. Combining the CDR3 with reference TRBV18 and TRBJ1-5 gives the whole variable domain NAGVMQNPRHLVRRRGQEARLRCSPMKGHSHVYWYRQLPEEGLKFMVYLQKENIIDESGMPKERFSAEFPKEGPSILRIQQVVRGDSAAYFCASSPTDSNQPQHFGDGTRLSIL.

The CDR3 DNA sequence: TGTGCCAGCAGCCTAACCCTAACCGGGGAGCTGTTTTTT. Encoded protein: CASSLTLTGELFF. The chain carries TRBV11-3 and TRBJ2-2; D is unclear. Trimming shortened V by 5 bases and J by 5 bases, and 9 bases separated the two germline ends. The CDR3 has 13 residues. Germline CDR1 reads SGHNT; CDR2 reads YENEEA.

The chain recombines TRBV4-3 with TRBJ2-1; 10 bases line up with TRBD2. V trimming: 4 bases; J trimming: 4 bases; junction bases outside the gene matches: 4. Germline CDR1 and CDR2: LGHNA and YSLEER. CDR3 size: 15 residues. The CDR3 loop is CASSRIAGGYNEQFF. The CDR3 DNA reads as TGCGCCAGCAGCCGAATAGCGGGAGGATACAATGAGCAGTTCTTC.

The chain uses TRBV11-3 and TRBJ2-1, with 8 bases fitting TRBD1. V lost 6 bases, J lost 6 bases, and 1 base stayed unmatched. The CDR3 covers 12 residues. Germline CDR1 SGHNT, CDR2 YENEEA. The CDR3 here is CASRGQVNEQFF. The CDR3 DNA reads as TGTGCCAGCAGGGGACAGGTCAATGAGCAGTTCTTC.

The chain is built from TRBV23-1 and TRBJ2-7; 8 nucleotides match TRBD1. TRBV23-1 has ORF status, its function being uncertain. CDR3 size: 15 residues. J lost 1 base, V lost 3 bases, and 5 bases had no gene match. The CDR3: CASSQRQGASYEQYV. The CDR3 DNA sequence: TGCGCCAGCAGTCAGCGGCAGGGGGCATCCTACGAGCAGTACGTC.

V and J are TRBV6-6 and TRBJ1-6; D gene uncertain. V was shortened by 2 bases and J by 9 bases, with 5 bases between the two germline ends. This CDR3 contains 12 residues. The germline gives CDR1 MNHNY, CDR2 SVGAGI (reference sequence). CDR3 sequence: CASSYGSSPLHF. The CDR3 region has the DNA TGTGCCAGCAGTTACGGTAGTTCACCCCTCCACTTT.

V usage is TRBV7-9 and J usage is TRBJ1-3, with 7 positions matching TRBD1. Germline assignment: CDR1 SEHNR and CDR2 FQNEAQ (reference sequence). J gave up 0 bases and V 3 bases, and 5 bases lay outside the gene matches. The CDR3 spans 16 residues. CDR3 DNA: TGTGCCAGCAGCTTGGACAGGATCTACTCTGGAAACACCATATATTTT. This codes for CASSLDRIYSGNTIYF.

In this sample, this clone turned up a few times. The genes are TRBV6-5 and TRBJ1-5; no clear D. The CDR3 length is 14 residues. Germline lookup yields CDR1 MNHEY and CDR2 SVGAGI. With 6 bases removed from V and 2 bases from J, the gap between germline ends came to 11 bases. CDR3 residues: CASRMGGGNQPQHF. The CDR3 bases are TGTGCCAGCAGGATGGGAGGAGGCAATCAGCCCCAGCATTTT.

This rearrangement joins TRBV23-1 to TRBJ2-3; 8 bases are a match to TRBD2. TRBV23-1 is assigned to the ORF class and has an uncertain function. With V trimmed by 2 bases and J by 2 bases, 9 bases remained unmatched. CDR3 length: 17 residues. Written as DNA, the CDR3 is TGCGCCAGCAGTCAACCCGGACGAGCGGGGGACACAGATACGCAGTATTTT. Its translation is CASSQPGRAGDTDTQYF.

J is TRBJ1-1 and V is TRBV30; a possible D gene is TRBD1 (6 bases). Trimming cost V 1 base and J 2 bases, with 8 bases left between them. The CDR3 loop spans 13 amino acids. Germline values: CDR1 GTSNPN, CDR2 SVGIG (reference sequence). The CDR3 DNA follows: TGTGCCTGGAGTGGACAGGTTAACACTGAAGCTTTCTTT. This gives the protein CAWSGQVNTEAFF.